Below, 2 T cell receptor beta chains from the same sample are listed, as sequenced in a study of blood T cell repertoires in COVID-19. Clones were read by immunoSEQ multiplex PCR, and TCRdb kept only the in-frame ones, dropping some. This sample has some 240,000 clones; 80% to 90% occur once, and the top ten carry approximately 1.5%. Input material: peripheral blood. Receptor source: a woman between 40 and 50 years old who had recovered from COVID-19.

The rearrangement joins TRBV14 to TRBJ2-7, with 10 bases matching TRBD1. Trimming removed 3 bases from V and 3 bases from J; junction bases left unmatched: 8. This CDR3 spans 16 amino acids. In germline, CDR1 is SGHDN, CDR2 FVKESK. The CDR3 nucleotides are TGTGCCAGCAGCCACCTACCGGGACAGGGGAACTACGAGCAGTACTTC. Its protein product is CASSHLPGQGNYEQYF. Using reference TRBV14 and TRBJ2-7 for the parts outside the CDR3, the full variable domain is EAGVTQFPSHSVIEKGQTVTLRCDPISGHDNLYWYRRVMGKEIKFLLHFVKESKQDESGMPNNRFLAERTGGTYSTLKVQPAELEDSGVYFCASSHLPGQGNYEQYFGPGTRLTVT.

This clone was seen only once. The chain combines TRBV10-3 with TRBJ1-2; D is unclear. The germline CDR1 and CDR2 sequences are ENHRY and SYGVKD. The CDR3 extends over 14 amino acids. Trimming removed 5 bases from V and 8 bases from J, with 18 bases in between. The CDR3 nucleotides are TGTGCCATCAGTCTTAAGGAGGCGATGATGGGCTACACCTTC. This encodes CAISLKEAMMGYTF.